This is a list of T cell receptor beta chains from one sample in a study of T cell responses to AZD1222 COVID-19 vaccine. Measured with immunoSEQ multiplex PCR; TCRdb has only the in-frame clones, and not every one. The sample lists 150,000 to 200,000 clones; about 92% were seen once. The material sequenced was peripheral blood, taken on day 0 of AZD1222 vaccination. These TCRs come from an adult in good health. Each CDR3 is given with its conserved first and last residue. Each record gives: clone size, J gene, D gene, V gene, CDR3 protein, CDR3 DNA. D genes are given only for firm matches. Some rows mark clone size as missing; the rest say once, few, many or name a class of expanded clone.

-,TRBJ2-2,-,TRBV7-9,CASRGHSAELFF,TGTGCCAGCAGGGGTCATTCGGCGGAGCTGTTTTTT
-,TRBJ1-1,TRBD1,TRBV27,CASSYRGNTEAFF,TGTGCCAGCAGTTACAGGGGTAACACTGAAGCTTTCTTT
-,TRBJ2-2,-,TRBV5-1,CASSLDPGVTGELFF,TGCGCCAGCAGCTTGGACCCGGGGGTTACCGGGGAGCTGTTTTTT
-,TRBJ1-4,-,TRBV14,CASSQGLFDGKLFF,TGTGCCAGCAGCCAAGGGTTATTCGACGGAAAACTGTTTTTT
-,TRBJ2-5,-,TRBV7-6,CASSLFSREETQYF,TGTGCCAGCAGCCTCTTCTCCAGGGAAGAGACCCAGTACTTC
-,TRBJ2-1,-,TRBV2,CASNPVGLYNEQFF,TGTGCCAGCAATCCCGTGGGACTCTACAATGAGCAGTTCTTC
-,TRBJ1-2,-,TRBV2,CASRGDTDNYGYTF,TGTGCCAGCAGGGGGGACACCGACAACTATGGCTACACCTTC
-,TRBJ1-3,-,TRBV18,CASSPPWGVSSGNTIYF,TGTGCCAGCTCACCACCTTGGGGCGTCAGCTCTGGAAACACCATATATTTT
-,TRBJ1-2,TRBD1,TRBV4-1,CASSQPGQGDGYTF,TGCGCCAGCAGCCAACCCGGACAGGGGGACGGCTACACCTTC
-,TRBJ2-3,-,TRBV7-9,CASSFQLAVGTDTQYF,TGTGCCAGCAGCTTCCAACTAGCAGTCGGCACAGATACGCAGTATTTT
-,TRBJ1-3,-,TRBV12-3/TRBV12-4,CASSLAGGNTIYF,TGTGCCAGCAGTTTAGCCGGAGGAAACACCATATATTTT
once,TRBJ1-1,-,TRBV11-1,CASSLPRARTEAFF,TGTGCCAGCAGCTTACCCAGGGCGCGGACTGAAGCTTTCTTT
-,TRBJ2-2,-,TRBV7-2,CASSFRGTGELFF,TGTGCCAGCAGCTTCAGAGGGACCGGGGAGCTGTTTTTT
-,TRBJ2-7,-,TRBV14,CASSLGHPHEQYF,TGTGCCAGCAGCCTGGGTCATCCCCACGAGCAGTACTTC
-,TRBJ1-3,TRBD1,TRBV18,CASSPGQGGMKDTIYF,TGTGCCAGCTCTCCAGGACAGGGCGGAATGAAGGACACCATATATTTT
once,TRBJ1-1,-,TRBV5-1,CASSSLYGNTEAFF,TGCGCCAGCAGTTCCTTATATGGGAACACTGAAGCTTTCTTT
-,TRBJ1-2,TRBD1,TRBV5-1,CASSQQGGLDYGYTF,TGCGCCAGCAGCCAGCAGGGGGGTTTAGACTATGGCTACACCTTC
-,TRBJ1-5,-,TRBV5-1,CASSMDSNQPQHF,TGCGCCAGCAGCATGGATAGCAATCAGCCCCAGCATTTT
-,TRBJ1-2,TRBD1,TRBV19,CASINRGSYTF,TGTGCCAGTATAAACAGGGGGAGCTACACCTTC
-,TRBJ1-6,-,TRBV23-1,CASSQIRWTGKISYNSPLHF,TGCGCCAGCAGTCAAATCCGGTGGACGGGGAAGATCTCCTATAATTCACCCCTCCACTTT
once,TRBJ2-1,TRBD2,TRBV6-5,CASTLERGFHNEQFF,TGTGCCAGCACCCTCGAGCGGGGGTTCCACAATGAGCAGTTCTTC
-,TRBJ1-1,-,TRBV19,CASSISQGPEAFF,TGTGCCAGTAGTATCTCTCAGGGCCCTGAAGCTTTCTTT
-,TRBJ1-1,-,TRBV29-1,CSAQLDRNTEAFF,TGCAGCGCACAATTGGACCGAAATACTGAAGCTTTCTTT
-,TRBJ1-4,-,TRBV7-9,CASSPGGSATNEKLFF,TGTGCCAGCAGCCCCGGAGGTAGCGCAACTAATGAAAAACTGTTTTTT